The 13 T cell receptor beta chains below were found in one sample sequenced in a study of T cell changes during pregnancy in multiple sclerosis. The data were produced by immunoSEQ multiplex PCR, yet TCRdb's version contains in-frame clones alone and is incomplete. The repertoire consists of 34,000 or so clones, with roughly 90% occurring once and the leading ten covering roughly 4.5%. Sequencing was performed on CD8+ T cells from peripheral blood mononuclear cells, taken after pregnancy. Receptors originate from a female donor with multiple sclerosis, enrolled in a pregnancy study.

The chain combines TRBV21-1 with TRBJ1-2. TRBV21-1 is tagged as a pseudogene. The CDR3 totals 15 residues. The CDR3 DNA is TGTGCCAGCAGCAAAGGAGGGTCTTCTAACTATGGCTACACCTTC. This encodes CASSKGGSSNYGYTF.

The chain has TRBV6-1 and TRBJ2-2; TRBD2 matches at 7 bases. V lost 8 bases and J lost 7; bases outside the gene matches: 7. CDR1 is MNHNS, CDR2 SASEGT, per germline. This CDR3 spans 13 amino acids. CDR3 in amino acids: CASQPGGIGELFF. The CDR3 nucleotides read TGTGCCAGCCAACCCGGGGGGATCGGGGAGCTGTTTTTT.

J is TRBJ2-3 and V is TRBV2; the D is unclear. There are 13 residues in the CDR3. Trimming cost V 4 bases and J 4 bases, with 9 bases left between them. CDR1 is SNHLY and CDR2 is FYNNEI in the germline V gene. The CDR3 bases are TGTGCCAGCAGTGCTATGAGGTCAGATACGCAGTATTTT. Its protein product is CASSAMRSDTQYF. The whole variable domain, remainder taken from reference TRBV2 and TRBJ2-3, is EPEVTQTPSHQVTQMGQEVILRCVPISNHLYFYWYRQILGQKVEFLVSFYNNEISEKSEIFDDQFSVERPDGSNFTLKIRSTKLEDSAMYFCASSAMRSDTQYFGPGTRLTVL.

J is TRBJ2-3 and V is TRBV15; TRBD1 agrees at 9 bases. Trimming cost V 5 bases and J 2 bases; bases outside gene matches: 20. CDR1 and CDR2 (germline): LNHNV, YYDKDF (reference sequence). CDR3 size: 20 residues. The CDR3 loop is CATSPLPRGTGRASTDTQYF. Here the CDR3 DNA reads TGTGCCACCAGCCCGCTCCCAAGGGGGACAGGGCGGGCCTCCACAGATACGCAGTATTTT.

This chain connects TRBV4-1 to TRBJ1-3; D is unclear. This CDR3 has 13 amino acids. The germline V and J ends were trimmed by 4 bases and 0 bases, with 4 bases remaining between them. Looked up from germline, CDR1 is MGHRA and CDR2 is YSYEKL. Here the CDR3 reads CASSPNSGNTIYF. The CDR3 nucleotides read TGCGCCAGCAGCCCAAACTCTGGAAACACCATATATTTT.

In its sample, this clone was seen a few times. The V gene is TRBV7-3, the J gene TRBJ1-2; 8 nucleotides match TRBD1. Germline V gene data show CDR1 as SGHTA and CDR2 as FQGTGA. This CDR3 comprises 12 residues. V shed 2 bases, J shed 7 bases, and the junction held 0 bases outside the gene matches. In nucleotides, the CDR3 is TGTGCCAGCAGCTTACAGGGGGCTGGCTACACCTTC. Translating it yields CASSLQGAGYTF.

This chain joins TRBV4-2 and TRBJ2-7; D is uncertain. The CDR3 loop spans 14 amino acids. The germline V gene has CDR1 LGHNA and CDR2 YNFKEQ. V was pared by 5 bases and J by 5 bases, with 16 bases between. CDR3 sequence (DNA): TGTGCCAGCAGCTTGGTGGCAGGATCAAACGAGCAGTACTTC. Protein: CASSLVAGSNEQYF.

The V and J genes are TRBV11-3 and TRBJ2-1; TRBD1 matches at 7 bases. This CDR3 region has 15 residues. The germline CDR1 and CDR2 sequences are SGHNT and YENEEA. Germline trimming cut 4 bases from V and 6 bases from J; bases unmatched to any gene: 9. In DNA form, the CDR3 reads TGTGCCAGCAGCTCAGACAGGGTGCCCCTCAATGAGCAGTTCTTC. Translated, it gives CASSSDRVPLNEQFF.

This clone showed up just once. This rearrangement joins TRBV4-3 to TRBJ2-2, with 8 bases lining up with TRBD2. Looked up from germline, CDR1 is LGHNA and CDR2 is YSLEER. This CDR3 has 17 amino acids. J lost 4 bases, V lost 0 bases, and 7 bases had no gene match. The CDR3 sequence: CASSQDLAGGPTGELFF. The DNA of the CDR3 is TGCGCCAGCAGCCAAGATTTGGCGGGGGGCCCCACCGGGGAGCTGTTTTTT.

The J gene is TRBJ1-1, the V gene TRBV7-9; D is uncertain. The CDR3 contains 16 residues. CDR1 is SEHNR, CDR2 FQNEAQ, per germline (reference sequence). V shed 0 bases and J shed 1 base, with 12 bases lying between them. CDR3: CASSLAQRAKNTEAFF. The DNA for the CDR3 is TGTGCCAGCAGCTTAGCACAGCGGGCTAAGAACACTGAAGCTTTCTTT.

J is TRBJ1-2 and V is TRBV5-6; D is undetermined. The CDR3 is 14 residues long. CDR1 is SGHDT, CDR2 YYEEEE, per germline. Trimming took 0 bases from V and 4 from J, leaving 10 bases between them. The CDR3 region is CASSLGSTPYGYTF. The CDR3 DNA follows: TGTGCCAGCAGCTTGGGAAGCACCCCCTATGGCTACACCTTC.

This clone was observed a handful of times. J is TRBJ1-2 and V is TRBV7-6; D is possibly TRBD1 (6 bases). This CDR3 has 15 residues. Germline CDR1 is SGHVS and CDR2 is FNYEAQ. The V end lost 5 bases, the J end lost 4 bases, and 17 bases lay between the germline ends. In nucleotides, the CDR3 is TGTGCCAGCAGCGCCACAGGGTTTGGATCCTATGGCTACACCTTC. This codes for CASSATGFGSYGYTF.

V is TRBV6-4 and J is TRBJ2-3, with D uncertain. The CDR3 is made up of 13 amino acids. The germline V gene encodes CDR1 MRHNA and CDR2 SNTAGT. V shed 2 bases and J shed 7 bases, with 10 bases lying between them. DNA for the CDR3: TGTGCCAGCAGTGACGGGCACGCCTATACGCAGTATTTT. It codes for CASSDGHAYTQYF.